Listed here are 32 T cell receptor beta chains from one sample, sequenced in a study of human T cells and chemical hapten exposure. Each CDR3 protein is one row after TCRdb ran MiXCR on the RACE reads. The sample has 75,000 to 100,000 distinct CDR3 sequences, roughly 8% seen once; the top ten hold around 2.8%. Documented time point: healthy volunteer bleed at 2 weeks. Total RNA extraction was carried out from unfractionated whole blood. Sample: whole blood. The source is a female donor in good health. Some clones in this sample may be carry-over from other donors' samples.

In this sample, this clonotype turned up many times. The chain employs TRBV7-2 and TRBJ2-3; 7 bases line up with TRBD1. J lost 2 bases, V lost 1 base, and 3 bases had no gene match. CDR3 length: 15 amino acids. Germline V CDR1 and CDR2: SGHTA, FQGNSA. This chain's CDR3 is CASSLGGQSTDTQYF. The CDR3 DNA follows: TGTGCCAGCAGCTTAGGGGGACAGTCCACAGATACGCAGTATTTT.

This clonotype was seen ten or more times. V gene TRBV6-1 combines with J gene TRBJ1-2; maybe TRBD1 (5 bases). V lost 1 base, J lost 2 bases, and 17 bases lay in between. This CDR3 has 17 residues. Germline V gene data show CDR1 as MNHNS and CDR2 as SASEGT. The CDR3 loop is CASSEEVGGIPNYGYTF. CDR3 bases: TGTGCCAGCAGTGAAGAGGTCGGGGGGATTCCCAACTATGGCTACACCTTC.

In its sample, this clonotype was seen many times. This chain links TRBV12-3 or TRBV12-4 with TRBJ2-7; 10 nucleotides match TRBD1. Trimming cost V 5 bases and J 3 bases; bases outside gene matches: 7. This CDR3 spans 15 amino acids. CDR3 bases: TGTGCCAGCAGTCATCGACAGGGGGCGATCTACGAGCAGTACTTC. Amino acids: CASSHRQGAIYEQYF.

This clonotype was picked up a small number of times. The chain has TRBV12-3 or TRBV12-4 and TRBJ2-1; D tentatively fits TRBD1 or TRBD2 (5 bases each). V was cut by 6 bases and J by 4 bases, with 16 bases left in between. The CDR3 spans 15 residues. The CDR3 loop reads CASSRGDGPYNEQFF. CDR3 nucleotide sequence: TGTGCCAGCAGCCGAGGGGACGGACCTTACAATGAGCAGTTCTTC.

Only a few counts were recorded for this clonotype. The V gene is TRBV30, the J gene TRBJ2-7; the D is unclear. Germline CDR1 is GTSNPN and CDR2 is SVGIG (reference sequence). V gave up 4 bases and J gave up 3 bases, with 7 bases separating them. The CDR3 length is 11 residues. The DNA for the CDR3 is TGTGCCTGGAACCCGGGCTACGAGCAGTACTTC. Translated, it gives CAWNPGYEQYF.

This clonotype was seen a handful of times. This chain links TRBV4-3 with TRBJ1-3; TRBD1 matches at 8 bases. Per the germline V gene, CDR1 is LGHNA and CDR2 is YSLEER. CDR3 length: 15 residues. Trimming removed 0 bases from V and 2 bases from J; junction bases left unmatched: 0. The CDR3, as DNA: TGCGCCAGCAGCCAAGACAGGGGGCCTGGAAACACCATATATTTT. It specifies CASSQDRGPGNTIYF.

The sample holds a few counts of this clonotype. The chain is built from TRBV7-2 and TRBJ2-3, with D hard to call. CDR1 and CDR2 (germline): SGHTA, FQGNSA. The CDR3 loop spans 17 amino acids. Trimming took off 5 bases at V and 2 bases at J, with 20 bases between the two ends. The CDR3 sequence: CASSHAGLLASTDTQYF. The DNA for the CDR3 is TGTGCCAGCAGCCACGCCGGGTTATTAGCCTCCACAGATACGCAGTATTTT.

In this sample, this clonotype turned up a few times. CDR3 in DNA: TGTGCCAGCAGCTCCGAGGGACTAGTAGGTAACTACGAGCAGTACTTC. Its translation is CASSSEGLVGNYEQYF. The rearrangement joins TRBV7-3 to TRBJ2-7; 8 bases match TRBD2. Germline V gene lookup returns CDR1 SGHTA and CDR2 FQGTGA. The V segment lost 4 bases and the J segment 3 bases; nucleotides outside the gene matches: 11. This CDR3 is 16 amino acids long.

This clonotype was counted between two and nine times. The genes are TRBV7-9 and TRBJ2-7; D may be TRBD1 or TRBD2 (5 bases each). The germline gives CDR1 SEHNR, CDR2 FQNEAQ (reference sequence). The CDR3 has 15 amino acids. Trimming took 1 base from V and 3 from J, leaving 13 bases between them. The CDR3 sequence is CASSLGDGALYEQYF. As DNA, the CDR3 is TGTGCCAGCAGCTTAGGGGACGGAGCACTCTACGAGCAGTACTTC.

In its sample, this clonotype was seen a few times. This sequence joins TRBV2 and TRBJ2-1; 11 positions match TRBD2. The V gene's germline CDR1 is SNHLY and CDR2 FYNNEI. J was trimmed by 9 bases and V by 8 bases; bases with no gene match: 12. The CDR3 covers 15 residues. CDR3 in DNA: TGTGCCAGCGCCCCCCGACTAGCGGGAACCGGTGAGCAGTTCTTC. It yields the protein CASAPRLAGTGEQFF. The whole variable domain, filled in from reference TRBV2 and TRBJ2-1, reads EPEVTQTPSHQVTQMGQEVILRCVPISNHLYFYWYRQILGQKVEFLVSFYNNEISEKSEIFDDQFSVERPDGSNFTLKIRSTKLEDSAMYFCASAPRLAGTGEQFFGPGTRLTVL.

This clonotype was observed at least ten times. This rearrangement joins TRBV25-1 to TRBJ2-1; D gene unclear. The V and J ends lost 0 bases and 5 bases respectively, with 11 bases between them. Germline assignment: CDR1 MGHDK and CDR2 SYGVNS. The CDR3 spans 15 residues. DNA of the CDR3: TGTGCCAGCAGTGAATATAGAGGCTACCACAATGAGCAGTTCTTC. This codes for CASSEYRGYHNEQFF.

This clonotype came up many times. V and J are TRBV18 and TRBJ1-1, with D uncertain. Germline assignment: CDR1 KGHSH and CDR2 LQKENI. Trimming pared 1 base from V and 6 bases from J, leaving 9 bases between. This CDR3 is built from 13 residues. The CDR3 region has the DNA TGTGCCAGCTCACCACAGAGTTATGCTGAAGCTTTCTTT. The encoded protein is CASSPQSYAEAFF.

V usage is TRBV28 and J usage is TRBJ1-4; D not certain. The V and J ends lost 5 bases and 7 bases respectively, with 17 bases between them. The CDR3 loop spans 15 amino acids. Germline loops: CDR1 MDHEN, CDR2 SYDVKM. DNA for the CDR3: TGTGCCAGCAGTACCGCCGTAGGAGTGGGTGAAAAACTGTTTTTT. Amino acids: CASSTAVGVGEKLFF.

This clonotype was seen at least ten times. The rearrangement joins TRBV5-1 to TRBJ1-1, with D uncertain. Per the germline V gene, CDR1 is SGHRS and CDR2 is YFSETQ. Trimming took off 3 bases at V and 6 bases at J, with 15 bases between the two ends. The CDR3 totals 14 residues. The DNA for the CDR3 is TGCGCCAGCAGCTCCGGAGGGCCAACACCTGAAGCTTTCTTT. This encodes CASSSGGPTPEAFF.

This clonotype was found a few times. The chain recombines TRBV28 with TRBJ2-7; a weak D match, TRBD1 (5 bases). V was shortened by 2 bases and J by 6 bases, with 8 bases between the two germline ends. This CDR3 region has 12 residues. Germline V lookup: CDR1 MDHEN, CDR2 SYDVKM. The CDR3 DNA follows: TGTGCCAGCAGTTTAAGCAGGGCCGAGCAGTACTTC. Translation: CASSLSRAEQYF.

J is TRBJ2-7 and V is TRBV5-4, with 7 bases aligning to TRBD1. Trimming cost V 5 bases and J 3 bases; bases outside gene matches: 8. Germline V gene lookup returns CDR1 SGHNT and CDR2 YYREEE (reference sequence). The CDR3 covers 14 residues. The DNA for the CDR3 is TGTGCCAGCAGGGTCGGACAGGAAAGCTACGAGCAGTACTTC. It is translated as CASRVGQESYEQYF. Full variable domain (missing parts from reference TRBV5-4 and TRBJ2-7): ETGVTQSPTHLIKTRGQQVTLRCSSQSGHNTVSWYQQALGQGPQFIFQYYREEENGRGNFPPRFSGLQFPNYSSELNVNALELDDSALYLCASRVGQESYEQYFGPGTRLTVT.

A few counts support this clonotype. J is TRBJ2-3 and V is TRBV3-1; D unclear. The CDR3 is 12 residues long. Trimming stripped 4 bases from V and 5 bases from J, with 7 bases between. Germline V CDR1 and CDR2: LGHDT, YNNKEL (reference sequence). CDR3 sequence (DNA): TGTGCCAGCAGCCCGTCTGTAGATACGCAGTATTTT. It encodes CASSPSVDTQYF.

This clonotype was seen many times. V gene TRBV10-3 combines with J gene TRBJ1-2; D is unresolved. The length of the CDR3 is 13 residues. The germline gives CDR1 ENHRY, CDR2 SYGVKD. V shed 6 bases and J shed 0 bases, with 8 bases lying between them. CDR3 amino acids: CAIRDDSNYGYTF. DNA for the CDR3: TGTGCCATCAGGGACGATTCTAACTATGGCTACACCTTC.

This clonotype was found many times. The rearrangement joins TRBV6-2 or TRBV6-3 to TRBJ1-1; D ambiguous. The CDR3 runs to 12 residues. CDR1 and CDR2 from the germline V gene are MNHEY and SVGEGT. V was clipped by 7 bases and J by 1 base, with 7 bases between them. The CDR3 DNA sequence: TGTGCCAGCAATCACAAGAACACTGAAGCTTTCTTT. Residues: CASNHKNTEAFF.

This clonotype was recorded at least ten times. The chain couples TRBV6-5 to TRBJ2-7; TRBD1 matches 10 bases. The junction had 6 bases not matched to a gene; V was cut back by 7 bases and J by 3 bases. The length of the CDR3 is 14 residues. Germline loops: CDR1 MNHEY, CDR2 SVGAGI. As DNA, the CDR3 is TGTGCCAGCAAGACCGGGACAGGGGACTACGAGCAGTACTTC. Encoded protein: CASKTGTGDYEQYF.

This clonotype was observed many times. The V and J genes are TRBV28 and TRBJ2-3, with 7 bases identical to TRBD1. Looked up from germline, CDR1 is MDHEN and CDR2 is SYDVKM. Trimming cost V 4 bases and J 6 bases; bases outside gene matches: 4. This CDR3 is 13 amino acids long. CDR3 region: CASSYRGRDTQYF. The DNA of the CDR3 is TGTGCCAGCAGTTACAGGGGAAGGGATACGCAGTATTTT.

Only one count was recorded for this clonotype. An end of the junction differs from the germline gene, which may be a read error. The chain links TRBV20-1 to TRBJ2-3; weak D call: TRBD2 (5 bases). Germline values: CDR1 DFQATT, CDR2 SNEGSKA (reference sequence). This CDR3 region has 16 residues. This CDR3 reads CNARSEAGVSTDTQYF. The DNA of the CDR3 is TGCAATGCTAGATCGGAGGCAGGAGTTAGCACAGATACGCAGTATTTT.

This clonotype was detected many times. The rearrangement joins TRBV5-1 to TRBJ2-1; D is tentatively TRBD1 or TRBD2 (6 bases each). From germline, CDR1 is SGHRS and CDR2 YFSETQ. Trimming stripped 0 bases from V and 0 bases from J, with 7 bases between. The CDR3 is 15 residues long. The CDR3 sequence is CASSLEGGSYNEQFF. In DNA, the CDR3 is TGCGCCAGCAGCTTGGAGGGGGGCTCCTACAATGAGCAGTTCTTC.

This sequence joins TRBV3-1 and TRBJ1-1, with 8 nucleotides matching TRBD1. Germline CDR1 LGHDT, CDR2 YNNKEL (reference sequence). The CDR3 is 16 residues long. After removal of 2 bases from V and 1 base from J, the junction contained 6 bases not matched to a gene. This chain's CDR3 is CASSQTTGDRNTEAFF. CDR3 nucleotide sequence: TGTGCCAGCAGCCAAACGACAGGGGATCGGAACACTGAAGCTTTCTTT.

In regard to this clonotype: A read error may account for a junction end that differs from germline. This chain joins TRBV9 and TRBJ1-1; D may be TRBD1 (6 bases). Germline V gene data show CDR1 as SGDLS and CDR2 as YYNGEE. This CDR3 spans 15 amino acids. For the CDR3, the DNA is TGTGCCAGCAGCGTAGTTACAGGGCTGAACACTAAAGCTTTCTTT. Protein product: CASSVVTGLNTKAFF.

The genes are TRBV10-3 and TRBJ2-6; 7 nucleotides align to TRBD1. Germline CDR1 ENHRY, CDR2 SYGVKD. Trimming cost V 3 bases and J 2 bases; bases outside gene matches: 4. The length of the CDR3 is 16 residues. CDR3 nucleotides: TGTGCCATCAGTGACACCGACAGGGCTGGGGCCAACGTCCTGACTTTC. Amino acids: CAISDTDRAGANVLTF.

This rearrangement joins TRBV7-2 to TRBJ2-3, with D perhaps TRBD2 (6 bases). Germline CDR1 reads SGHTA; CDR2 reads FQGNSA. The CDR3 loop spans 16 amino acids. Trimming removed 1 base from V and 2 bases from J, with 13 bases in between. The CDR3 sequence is CASSLGWGLTTDTQYF. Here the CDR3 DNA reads TGTGCCAGCAGCTTAGGATGGGGACTTACCACAGATACGCAGTATTTT. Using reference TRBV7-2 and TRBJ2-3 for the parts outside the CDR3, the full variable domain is GAGVSQSPSNKVTEKGKDVELRCDPISGHTALYWYRQSLGQGLEFLIYFQGNSAPDKSGLPSDRFSAERTGGSVSTLTIQRTQQEDSAVYLCASSLGWGLTTDTQYFGPGTRLTVL.

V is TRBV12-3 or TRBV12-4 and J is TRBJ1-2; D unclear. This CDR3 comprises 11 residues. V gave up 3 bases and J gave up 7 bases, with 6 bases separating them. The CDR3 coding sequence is TGTGCCAGCAGTTTCGGACGTGGCTACACCTTC. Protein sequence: CASSFGRGYTF.

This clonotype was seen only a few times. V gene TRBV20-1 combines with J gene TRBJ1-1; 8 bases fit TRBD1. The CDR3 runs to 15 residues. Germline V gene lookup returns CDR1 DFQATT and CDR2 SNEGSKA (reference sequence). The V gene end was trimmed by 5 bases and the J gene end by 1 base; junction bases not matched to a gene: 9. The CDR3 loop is CSARGQGAKNTEAFF. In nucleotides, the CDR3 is TGCAGTGCTCGAGGTCAGGGGGCCAAGAACACTGAAGCTTTCTTT.

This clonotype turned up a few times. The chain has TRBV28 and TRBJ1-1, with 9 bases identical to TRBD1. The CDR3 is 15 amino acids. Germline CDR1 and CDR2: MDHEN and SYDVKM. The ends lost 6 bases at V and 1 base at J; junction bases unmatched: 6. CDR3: CASSPDRGQNTEAFF. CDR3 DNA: TGTGCCAGCAGCCCGGACAGGGGACAGAACACTGAAGCTTTCTTT. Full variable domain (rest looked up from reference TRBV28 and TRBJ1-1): DVKVTQSSRYLVKRTGEKVFLECVQDMDHENMFWYRQDPGLGLRLIYFSYDVKMKEKGDIPEGYSVSREKKERFSLILESASTNQTSMYLCASSPDRGQNTEAFFGQGTRLTVV.

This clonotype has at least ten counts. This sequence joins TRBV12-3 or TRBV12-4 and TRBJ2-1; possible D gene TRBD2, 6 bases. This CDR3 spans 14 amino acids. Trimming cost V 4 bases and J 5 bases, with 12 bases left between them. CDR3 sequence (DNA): TGTGCCAGCAGTTCCAGGAGGGCGGACAATGAGCAGTTCTTC. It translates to CASSSRRADNEQFF.

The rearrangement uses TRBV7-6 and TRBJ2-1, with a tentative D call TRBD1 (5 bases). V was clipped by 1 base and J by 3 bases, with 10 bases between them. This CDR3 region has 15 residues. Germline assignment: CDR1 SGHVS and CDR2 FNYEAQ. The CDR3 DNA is TGTGCCAGCAGCTTAGTCCAGGGTAACTACAATGAGCAGTTCTTC. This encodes CASSLVQGNYNEQFF.